One and the same sample provided the 6 T cell receptor beta chains below, sequenced in a study of CD8+ T cells in alopecia areata. RNA was extracted and reverse transcribed into cDNA as the sequencing template. Assay used: immunoSEQ multiplex PCR; TCRdb lists only in-frame clones, some missing. This table holds 90,000 to 100,000 clones, around 55% found once. Treatment here: oral pan-JAK inhibitor, 5-10 mg twice daily. This specimen was CD8+ T cells sorted from blood, taken at week 4, from a patient treated with tofacitinib. The receptors come from a human donor with alopecia areata.

The CDR3 loop reads CASSLLVGRGPYNEQFF. For the CDR3, the DNA is TGTGCCAGCAGCTTATTGGTCGGGCGGGGACCGTACAATGAGCAGTTCTTC. The chain is built from TRBV7-2 and TRBJ2-1; tentative D call: TRBD2 (6 bases). This CDR3 contains 17 residues. CDR1 and CDR2 from the germline V gene are SGHTA and FQGNSA. V dropped 2 bases and J dropped 4 bases, with 18 bases sitting between them.

V and J are TRBV4-2 and TRBJ2-1, with 7 bases that match TRBD2. Germline V gives CDR1 LGHNA, CDR2 YNFKEQ. The CDR3 totals 11 residues. V lost 8 bases, J lost 6 bases, and 1 base stayed unmatched. CDR3 in amino acids: CASGGVNEQFF. The CDR3 nucleotides read TGTGCCAGCGGGGGGGTCAATGAGCAGTTCTTC.

V usage is TRBV29-1 and J usage is TRBJ1-1; tentatively, D is TRBD1 (5 bases). Germline V lookup: CDR1 SQVTM, CDR2 ANQGSEA. Trimming removed 4 bases from V and 2 bases from J, with 11 bases in between. This CDR3 has 13 residues. This CDR3 is CSVAGGRNTEAFF. The CDR3 DNA reads as TGCAGCGTTGCCGGGGGGAGAAACACTGAAGCTTTCTTT.

This clone was counted between two and nine times. The chain couples TRBV5-4 to TRBJ2-5; D unclear. The ends were cut back, 0 bases at V and 3 bases at J, with 9 bases in the middle. The CDR3 is 14 amino acids. Germline CDR1 reads SGHNT; CDR2 reads YYREEE (reference sequence). The CDR3 DNA follows: TGTGCCAGCAGCTTGGTACGGTCAGAAGAGACCCAGTACTTC. Translating gives CASSLVRSEETQYF.

The J gene is TRBJ1-2, the V gene TRBV6-5, with 7 bases fitting TRBD1. Germline values: CDR1 MNHEY, CDR2 SVGAGI. Losses at the gene ends were 5 bases for V and 6 bases for J; bases not matched to a gene: 6. The CDR3 sequence is 13 residues long. CDR3: CASSPDRADGYTF. CDR3 nucleotides: TGTGCCAGCAGTCCCGACAGGGCTGATGGCTACACCTTC.

The V gene is TRBV18, the J gene TRBJ2-7; 8 bases map to TRBD1. Germline CDR1 reads KGHSH; CDR2 reads LQKENI. The CDR3 runs to 13 residues. The junction had 3 bases not matched to a gene; V was cut back by 5 bases and J by 3 bases. In DNA, the CDR3 is TGTGCCAGCTCATCAACAGGGGGCTACGAGCAGTACTTC. This translates into CASSSTGGYEQYF. The variable domain in full, completed from reference TRBV18 and TRBJ2-7, reads NAGVMQNPRHLVRRRGQEARLRCSPMKGHSHVYWYRQLPEEGLKFMVYLQKENIIDESGMPKERFSAEFPKEGPSILRIQQVVRGDSAAYFCASSSTGGYEQYFGPGTRLTVT.